These 18 T cell receptor beta chains came from one sample sequenced in a study of T cell responses to AZD1222 COVID-19 vaccine (dated by TCRdb to the early 2020s). The library was built by means of the immunoSEQ multiplex PCR assay. In TCRdb, the immuneACCESS table is reduced to in-frame sequences with V and J assigned. These tables do not hold every clone; where another copy was compared, an unresolved V gene accounts for under half, and the others remain unexplained. A total of hundreds of thousands of clones appear in this sample, more than 85% of them only once. Together, the top ten hold less than 1.2% of the sample. The time point label on this specimen signifies: baseline before first vaccination. This specimen's treatment or condition label, interpreted: meningococcal conjugate vaccine given as trial control. This sample comprised peripheral blood, obtained on day 0 of MenACWY control vaccination. The receptors derive from an adult in good health.

This chain links TRBV6-1 with TRBJ1-1, with D possibly TRBD1 on 6 matching bases. Per the germline V gene, CDR1 is MNHNS and CDR2 is SASEGT. The CDR3 is made up of 19 amino acids. Trimming took off 3 bases at V and 1 base at J, with 24 bases between the two ends. CDR3 region: CASSELASGQRRWNTEAFF. CDR3 nucleotide sequence: TGTGCCAGCAGTGAGCTCGCGTCCGGACAGAGAAGGTGGAACACTGAAGCTTTCTTT.

The rearrangement links TRBV6-1 to TRBJ1-1; D gene uncertain. Looked up from germline, CDR1 is MNHNS and CDR2 is SASEGT. Between the trimmed V and J ends, which lost 0 bases and 9 bases, there was a span of 14 bases. The CDR3 is 14 amino acids. In DNA form, the CDR3 reads TGTGCCAGCAGTGAAGCGCTTCTCCGTATTCAAGCTTTCTTT. Its protein product is CASSEALLRIQAFF.

The J gene is TRBJ2-2, the V gene TRBV5-4, with 10 bases that match TRBD1. This CDR3 contains 17 residues. The germline V gene has CDR1 SGHNT and CDR2 YYREEE (reference sequence). The J segment lost 1 base and the V segment lost 4 bases, leaving 7 bases of the junction unmatched. CDR3 sequence: CASSRSTGGMNTGELFF. CDR3 coding DNA: TGTGCCAGCAGCCGCTCGACAGGGGGCATGAACACCGGGGAGCTGTTTTTT.

The rearrangement links TRBV19 to TRBJ2-3; possibly TRBD1 for D (5 bases). V shed 3 bases and J shed 4 bases, with 11 bases lying between them. CDR3 size: 14 residues. Germline V lookup: CDR1 LNHDA, CDR2 SQIVND (reference sequence). The CDR3 reads CASSIGQGPDTQYF. The CDR3 DNA reads as TGTGCCAGTAGTATTGGGCAGGGTCCAGATACGCAGTATTTT.

This clone appeared once. This chain links TRBV24-1 with TRBJ2-3; the D is unclear. Per germline, CDR1 KGHDR and CDR2 SFDVKD. CDR3 length: 13 amino acids. V dropped 2 bases and J dropped 3 bases, with 5 bases sitting between them. For the CDR3, the DNA is TGTGCCACCAGTGATTCAAGTACAGATACGCAGTATTTT. Translation: CATSDSSTDTQYF.

This clone was detected only once. The rearrangement joins TRBV7-9 to TRBJ1-1; D not resolved. CDR3 length: 15 residues. V was shortened by 3 bases and J by 0 bases, with 11 bases between the two germline ends. The germline gives CDR1 SEHNR, CDR2 FQNEAQ (reference sequence). DNA of the CDR3: TGTGCCAGCAGCTTCGAAGGTCAGGTGAACACTGAAGCTTTCTTT. Translation: CASSFEGQVNTEAFF. The variable domain in full, completed from reference TRBV7-9 and TRBJ1-1, reads DTGVSQNPRHKITKRGQNVTFRCDPISEHNRLYWYRQTLGQGPEFLTYFQNEAQLEKSRLLSDRFSAERPKGSFSTLEIQRTEQGDSAMYLCASSFEGQVNTEAFFGQGTRLTVV.

The J gene is TRBJ2-7, the V gene TRBV23-1; perhaps TRBD1 as D (5 bases). TRBV23-1 is an ORF, with its function uncertain. This CDR3 region has 13 residues. Trimming pared 0 bases from V and 7 bases from J, leaving 10 bases between. CDR3 loop: CASSQSGREEQYF. CDR3 bases: TGCGCCAGCAGTCAATCGGGCAGGGAAGAGCAGTACTTC.

The gene calls are TRBV6-5 and TRBJ1-1, with D perhaps matching TRBD1 (6 bases). Germline V gene lookup returns CDR1 MNHEY and CDR2 SVGAGI. Trimming shortened V by 10 bases and J by 1 base, and 13 bases separated the two germline ends. This CDR3 spans 13 amino acids. CDR3 DNA sequence: TGTGCCATAACAGGGTTAACGAACACTGAAGCTTTCTTT. It specifies CAITGLTNTEAFF.

This clone was counted between two and nine times. The genes are TRBV7-2 and TRBJ1-1; D remains unclear. The CDR3 loop spans 15 amino acids. From germline, CDR1 is SGHTA and CDR2 FQGNSA. Trimming cost V 5 bases and J 1 base, with 14 bases left between them. CDR3 protein: CASSPLQLGNTEAFF. DNA for the CDR3: TGTGCCAGCAGCCCTCTCCAACTGGGGAACACTGAAGCTTTCTTT.

V is TRBV19 and J is TRBJ1-3; 7 bases fit TRBD1. Per the germline V gene, CDR1 is LNHDA and CDR2 is SQIVND (reference sequence). Unmatched junction bases numbered 9, after V lost 9 bases and J lost 10 bases. The CDR3 is 12 amino acids. The CDR3 reads CASANDRATIYF. In nucleotides, the CDR3 is TGTGCCAGCGCCAACGACAGGGCAACCATATATTTT.

V gene TRBV6-2 or TRBV6-3 combines with J gene TRBJ1-1; tentatively, D is TRBD1 (6 bases). Germline assignment: CDR1 MNHEY and CDR2 SVGEGT. Trimming took 5 bases from V and 0 from J, leaving 7 bases between them. CDR3 length: 13 residues. The DNA of the CDR3 is TGTGCCAGCAGTCAGGGGATGAACACTGAAGCTTTCTTT. As protein: CASSQGMNTEAFF.

This chain connects TRBV4-2 to TRBJ2-2; 12 bases agree with TRBD2. Germline-derived CDR1 and CDR2 are LGHNA and YNFKEQ. Trimming at V came to 1 base and at J to 3 bases, leaving 3 bases not matched to a gene. The CDR3 extends over 17 amino acids. The CDR3 DNA reads as TGTGCCAGCAGCCAAGGGACTAGCGGGGTTTACACCGGGGAGCTGTTTTTT. Translating it yields CASSQGTSGVYTGELFF.

This chain joins TRBV28 and TRBJ2-1, with 9 positions matching TRBD2. Germline CDR1 is MDHEN and CDR2 is SYDVKM. The CDR3 is 15 residues long. The trim removed 3 bases at V and 5 bases at J, leaving 5 bases unmatched. CDR3 residues: CASSFIAGGDNEQFF. CDR3 nucleotide sequence: TGTGCCAGCAGTTTCATTGCGGGGGGGGACAATGAGCAGTTCTTC.

The gene calls are TRBV7-2 and TRBJ1-1; D is unresolved. The germline V and J ends were trimmed by 2 bases and 0 bases, with 4 bases remaining between them. Germline V gene data show CDR1 as SGHTA and CDR2 as FQGNSA. This CDR3 spans 13 amino acids. CDR3 coding DNA: TGTGCCAGCAGCTTACAGATGAACACTGAAGCTTTCTTT. It codes for CASSLQMNTEAFF. Full variable domain (missing parts from reference TRBV7-2 and TRBJ1-1): GAGVSQSPSNKVTEKGKDVELRCDPISGHTALYWYRQSLGQGLEFLIYFQGNSAPDKSGLPSDRFSAERTGGSVSTLTIQRTQQEDSAVYLCASSLQMNTEAFFGQGTRLTVV.

This chain links TRBV9 with TRBJ1-1; perhaps TRBD1 as D (6 bases). Trimming stripped 0 bases from V and 4 bases from J, with 10 bases between. Per germline, CDR1 SGDLS and CDR2 YYNGEE. The CDR3 has 14 amino acids. CDR3 nucleotide sequence: TGTGCCAGCAGCGTAGCGGGACAAAGCACTGAAGCTTTCTTT. This sequence encodes CASSVAGQSTEAFF.

The V and J genes are TRBV7-6 and TRBJ1-5; the match to TRBD1 covers 8 bases. The germline V gene has CDR1 SGHVS and CDR2 FNYEAQ. Unmatched junction bases numbered 5, after V lost 5 bases and J lost 5 bases. The CDR3 is 14 residues long. The CDR3 DNA is TGTGCCAGCAGCCCGGGACAGGTCGATCAGCCCCAGCATTTT. Translating it yields CASSPGQVDQPQHF.

This clone was recorded only once. This rearrangement joins TRBV27 to TRBJ2-1; 12 bases fit TRBD2. The CDR3 is made up of 17 amino acids. The V and J ends lost 1 base and 7 bases, in that order; junction bases with no gene match: 8. Germline values: CDR1 MNHEY, CDR2 SMNVEV (reference sequence). The chain's CDR3 is CASSLWASGGAGNEQFF. The CDR3, as DNA: TGTGCCAGCAGTTTATGGGCTAGCGGGGGGGCTGGTAATGAGCAGTTCTTC.

The chain joins TRBV10-3 to TRBJ1-1; TRBD1 agrees at 10 bases. After removal of 0 bases from V and 3 bases from J, the junction contained 4 bases not matched to a gene. The CDR3 is 16 amino acids. The V gene's germline CDR1 is ENHRY and CDR2 SYGVKD. CDR3 nucleotide sequence: TGTGCCATCAGTGAGTCGGGGACAGGGGAGGACACTGAAGCTTTCTTT. Its protein is CAISESGTGEDTEAFF.